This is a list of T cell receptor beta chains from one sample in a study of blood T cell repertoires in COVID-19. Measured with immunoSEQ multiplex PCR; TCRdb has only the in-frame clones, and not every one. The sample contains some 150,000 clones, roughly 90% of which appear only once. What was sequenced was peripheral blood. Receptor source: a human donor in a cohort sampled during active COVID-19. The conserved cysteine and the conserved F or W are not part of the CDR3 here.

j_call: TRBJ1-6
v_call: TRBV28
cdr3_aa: ASSLGGRDSPLH

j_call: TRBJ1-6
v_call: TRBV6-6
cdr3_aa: ASSYAAGGDSPLH

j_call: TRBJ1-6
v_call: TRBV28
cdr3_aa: ASRAGDRVNSPLH

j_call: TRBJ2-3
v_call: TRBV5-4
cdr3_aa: ASSTGDRLTDTQY

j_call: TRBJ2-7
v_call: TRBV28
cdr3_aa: ATETSGASEQY

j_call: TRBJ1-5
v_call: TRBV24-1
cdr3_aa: ATSDRGGRQPQH

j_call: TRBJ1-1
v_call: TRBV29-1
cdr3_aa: SVQGAVNTEAF

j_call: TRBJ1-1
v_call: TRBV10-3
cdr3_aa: AIRGTGNTEAF

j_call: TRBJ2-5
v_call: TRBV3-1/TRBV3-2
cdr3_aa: ASSQEKGLAGIQETQY

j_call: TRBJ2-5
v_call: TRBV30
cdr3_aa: AWVRTQGRAETQY

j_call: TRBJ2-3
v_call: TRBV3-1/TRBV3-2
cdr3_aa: ASRDEESSTDTQY

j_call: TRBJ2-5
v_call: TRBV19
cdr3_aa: ASSRDREGRRETQY

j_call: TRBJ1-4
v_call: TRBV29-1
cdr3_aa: SAVGTGGSEKLF

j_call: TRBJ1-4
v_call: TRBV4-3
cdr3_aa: ASSQRGQGAINEKLF

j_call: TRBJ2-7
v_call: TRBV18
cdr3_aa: ASSPGTSGSREQY

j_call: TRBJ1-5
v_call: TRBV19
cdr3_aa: ASSTQKRGAGQPQH

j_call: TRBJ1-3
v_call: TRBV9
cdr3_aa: ASSVDMYSGNTIY

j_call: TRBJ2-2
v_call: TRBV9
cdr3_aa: ASSVWRATGELF

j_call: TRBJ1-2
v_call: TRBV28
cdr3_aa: ASSPTGADVNNYGYT

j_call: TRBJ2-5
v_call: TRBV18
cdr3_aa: ASSPNRVQETQY

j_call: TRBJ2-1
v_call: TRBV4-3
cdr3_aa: ACPPVREQF

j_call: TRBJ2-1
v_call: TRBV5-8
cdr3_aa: ASSAGQGSSYNEQF

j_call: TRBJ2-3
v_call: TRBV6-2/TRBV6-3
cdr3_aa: ASSYLSTDTQY

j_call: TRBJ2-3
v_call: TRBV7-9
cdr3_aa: ASSRRRTSGIWDTQY

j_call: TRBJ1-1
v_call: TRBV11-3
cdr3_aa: ASSSRQNTEAF

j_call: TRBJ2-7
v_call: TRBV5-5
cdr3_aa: ASSLTLTSAGTEQY

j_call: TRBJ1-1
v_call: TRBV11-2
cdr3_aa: ASRKNRGSSTEAF

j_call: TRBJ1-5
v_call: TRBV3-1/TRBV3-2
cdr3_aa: ASSQGRGQSQPQH

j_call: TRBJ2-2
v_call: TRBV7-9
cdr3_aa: ASSLGPTSGRAGELF

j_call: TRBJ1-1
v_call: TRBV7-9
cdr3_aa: ASRRDRVQAF

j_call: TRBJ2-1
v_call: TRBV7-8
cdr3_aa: ASTPLTGTSGHNEQF